These 3 T cell receptor beta chains were sequenced from one sample in a study of T cell responses to AZD1222 COVID-19 vaccine (dated by TCRdb to the early 2020s). The time point tag for this specimen amounts to: baseline before first vaccination. Receptor libraries were prepared by the immunoSEQ multiplex PCR assay. In TCRdb, the immuneACCESS table is reduced to in-frame sequences with V and J assigned. These tables do not hold every clone; where another copy was compared, an unresolved V gene accounts for under half, and the others remain unexplained. This sample lists about 120,000 clones; 92% were detected once. Around 1.7% of the sample goes to the ten largest clones. Specimen: peripheral blood, collected on day 0 of AZD1222 vaccination. The receptors here all came from an adult in good health.

The chain uses TRBV30 and TRBJ1-1; D uncertain. Germline loops: CDR1 GTSNPN, CDR2 SVGIG (reference sequence). The length of the CDR3 is 11 residues. The V gene lost 4 bases and the J gene lost 6 bases, with 9 bases spanning the gap. The CDR3 DNA sequence: TGTGCCTGGAAGCCAGCCGCTGAAGCTTTCTTT. Protein sequence: CAWKPAAEAFF.

The chain employs TRBV27 and TRBJ1-2; D possibly corresponds to TRBD1 (6 bases). Deletions cut 4 bases from V and 3 bases from J, with 9 bases between. The CDR3 is made up of 13 amino acids. Per the germline V gene, CDR1 is MNHEY and CDR2 is SMNVEV (reference sequence). The chain's CDR3 is CASSSQGYYGYTF. For the CDR3, the DNA is TGTGCCAGCAGTTCACAGGGCTACTATGGCTACACCTTC.

This clone has a single count. The chain combines TRBV5-4 with TRBJ1-2, with 9 bases matching TRBD1. The CDR3 loop spans 14 amino acids. From germline, CDR1 is SGHNT and CDR2 YYREEE (reference sequence). V lost 0 bases and J lost 8; bases outside the gene matches: 5. CDR3 coding DNA: TGTGCCAGCAGCTTGGTGGGACAGGGAAGCGGCTACACCTTC. The encoded protein is CASSLVGQGSGYTF.